This entry lists 27 T cell receptor beta chains sequenced from one sample in a study of T cell repertoires in cytomegalovirus infection (dated by TCRdb to the late 2010s). Sequencing was carried out with an Illumina HiSeq 1500. The public reads were reprocessed in TCRdb via fastp at Q25 and MiXCR, keeping in-frame beta chains. Rows are combined by CDR3 protein, so each entry shows the most common genes and DNA. The sample includes almost 300,000 distinct CDR3 sequences, with roughly a tenth observed a single time. Of the sample, approximately 2.4% falls within the top ten clones. The material sequenced was PBMCs. These receptors all stem from a human donor in good health (CMV status not recorded). Some clones in this sample may be carry-over from other donors' samples.

At least ten counts were recorded for this clonotype. This chain uses TRBV20-1 with TRBJ2-2, with 9 bases that match TRBD1. There are 14 residues in the CDR3. CDR1 is DFQATT, CDR2 SNEGSKA, per germline (reference sequence). After removal of 6 bases from V and 6 bases from J, the junction contained 8 bases not matched to a gene. CDR3 nucleotide sequence: TGCAGTGCCGGCCCACAGGGGGCGTCCGGGGAGCTGTTTTTT. Protein product: CSAGPQGASGELFF.

This clonotype was detected ten times or more. The chain couples TRBV9 to TRBJ2-3; D is perhaps TRBD2 (5 bases). Trimming took 5 bases from V and 1 from J, leaving 8 bases between them. This CDR3 is built from 13 residues. Germline V CDR1 and CDR2: SGDLS, YYNGEE. The CDR3 is CASSVGGTDTQYF. In nucleotides, the CDR3 is TGTGCCAGCAGTGTCGGGGGCACAGATACGCAGTATTTT.

This chain links TRBV29-1 with TRBJ1-2; the match to TRBD1 covers 8 bases. CDR1 and CDR2 (germline): SQVTM, ANQGSEA. The CDR3 totals 14 residues. V lost 3 bases, J lost 0 bases, and 3 bases stayed unmatched. For the CDR3, the DNA is TGCAGCGTTGACCAGGGGGCATCTAACTATGGCTACACCTTC. Translated, it gives CSVDQGASNYGYTF.

The J gene is TRBJ1-2, the V gene TRBV19, with 7 bases fitting TRBD1. V trimming: 6 bases; J trimming: 4 bases; junction bases outside the gene matches: 8. Germline loops: CDR1 LNHDA, CDR2 SQIVND (reference sequence). The length of the CDR3 is 14 residues. The CDR3 here is CASSRLQGTYGYTF. CDR3 bases: TGTGCCAGTAGCCGTCTACAGGGGACCTATGGCTACACCTTC.

This clonotype was seen many times. The chain carries TRBV7-9 and TRBJ2-1; 8 bases align to TRBD2. The V gene's germline CDR1 is SEHNR and CDR2 FQNEAQ (reference sequence). Trimming cost V 5 bases and J 5 bases; bases outside gene matches: 8. The CDR3 is 15 residues long. The CDR3 is CASSTGLDINNEQFF. The CDR3 nucleotides are TGTGCCAGCAGCACGGGACTAGATATAAACAATGAGCAGTTCTTC.

The rearrangement links TRBV29-1 to TRBJ2-5; 7 positions match TRBD1. V was pared by 7 bases and J by 3 bases, with 11 bases of the junction left unmatched. This CDR3 is built from 14 residues. From germline, CDR1 is SQVTM and CDR2 ANQGSEA. CDR3 region: CSAPSGTVEETQYF. Written as DNA, the CDR3 is TGCAGCGCACCCTCAGGGACAGTTGAAGAGACCCAGTACTTC.

This clonotype was counted many times. The chain employs TRBV5-1 and TRBJ2-1, with TRBD1 matching over 8 bases. Germline V CDR1 and CDR2: SGHRS, YFSETQ. The CDR3 is 15 amino acids. V was clipped by 4 bases and J by 7 bases; unmatched bases: 10. The CDR3 protein is CASSHRQGSGNEQFF. The CDR3 nucleotides are TGCGCCAGCAGCCATCGACAGGGGTCTGGGAATGAGCAGTTCTTC.

This clonotype came up many times. This chain uses TRBV7-6 with TRBJ1-1; 7 bases match TRBD1. The CDR3 extends over 14 amino acids. In germline, CDR1 is SGHVS, CDR2 FNYEAQ. Unmatched junction bases numbered 5, after V lost 1 base and J lost 6 bases. The CDR3 region has the DNA TGTGCCAGCAGCTTAGATTGGAGGGGGCCTGAAGCTTTCTTT. It is translated as CASSLDWRGPEAFF.

This clonotype was counted only a few times. The V gene is TRBV18, the J gene TRBJ2-6; 7 bases match TRBD1. CDR3 length: 16 residues. Germline V gene data show CDR1 as KGHSH and CDR2 as LQKENI. With 3 bases clipped from V and 3 bases from J, the junction kept 5 bases outside the gene matches. CDR3 region: CASSPYDRVGANVLTF. The CDR3 coding sequence is TGTGCCAGCTCACCGTACGACAGGGTTGGGGCCAACGTCCTGACTTTC.

The chain employs TRBV20-1 and TRBJ2-7; unclear D gene. V was cut by 0 bases and J by 7 bases, with 13 bases left in between. The CDR3 covers 13 residues. Germline V gives CDR1 DFQATT, CDR2 SNEGSKA (reference sequence). The CDR3 reads CSARDRTLLEQYF. The CDR3 nucleotides are TGCAGTGCTAGAGATCGAACCCTTTTGGAGCAGTACTTC.

This rearrangement joins TRBV5-8 to TRBJ1-2; D gene unclear. Germline V CDR1 and CDR2: SGHTS, YDEGEE. The CDR3 has 15 amino acids. Trimming took off 4 bases at V and 4 bases at J, with 17 bases between the two ends. The CDR3 DNA is TGTGCCAGCAGCCACCCCGGAGGAGCGGTCTATGGCTACACCTTC. It is translated as CASSHPGGAVYGYTF.

This clonotype was counted many times. J is TRBJ2-1 and V is TRBV5-1, with no clear D. Trimming stripped 4 bases from V and 8 bases from J, with 16 bases between. This CDR3 has 14 residues. The germline CDR1 and CDR2 sequences are SGHRS and YFSETQ. CDR3 sequence (DNA): TGCGCCAGCAGCCAAGGCCTTGCTCGGGATGAGCAGTTCTTC. Encoded protein: CASSQGLARDEQFF.

This clonotype was seen repeatedly, ten times or more. This sequence joins TRBV7-2 and TRBJ1-2; D not certain. The CDR3 covers 16 residues. CDR1 and CDR2 from the germline V gene are SGHTA and FQGNSA. V was shortened by 5 bases and J by 0 bases, with 16 bases between the two germline ends. The CDR3 nucleotides read TGTGCCAGCAGCCTACACAACAACGTGGCTAACTATGGCTACACCTTC. This codes for CASSLHNNVANYGYTF.

This clonotype was picked up many times. The gene calls are TRBV9 and TRBJ2-1; possible D gene TRBD2, 5 bases. Trimming took off 0 bases at V and 4 bases at J, with 5 bases between the two ends. Germline values: CDR1 SGDLS, CDR2 YYNGEE. This CDR3 region has 13 residues. The CDR3: CASSVAGYNEQFF. CDR3 DNA sequence: TGTGCCAGCAGCGTAGCGGGGTACAATGAGCAGTTCTTC.

This clonotype was seen only a few times. This rearrangement joins TRBV20-1 to TRBJ1-1; no clear D gene. The CDR3 spans 13 residues. Germline V CDR1 and CDR2: DFQATT, SNEGSKA (reference sequence). Between the trimmed V and J ends, which lost 2 bases and 1 base, there was a span of 8 bases. The CDR3 bases are TGCAGTGCTAGAAAGAGCGCGAACACTGAAGCTTTCTTT. Translation: CSARKSANTEAFF.

In its sample, this clonotype was seen many times. The J gene is TRBJ2-2, the V gene TRBV7-8; the match to TRBD1 covers 8 bases. Germline CDR1 SGHVS, CDR2 FQNEAQ. There are 15 residues in the CDR3. V gave up 5 bases and J gave up 6 bases; unmatched junction bases: 8. CDR3 sequence reads: CASSARTGWPGELFF. CDR3 coding DNA: TGTGCCAGCAGCGCCAGGACAGGGTGGCCCGGGGAGCTGTTTTTT.

This clonotype was observed many times. The rearrangement links TRBV28 to TRBJ1-2; 8 bases map to TRBD1. The germline V gene encodes CDR1 MDHEN and CDR2 SYDVKM. V trimming: 4 bases; J trimming: 6 bases; junction bases outside the gene matches: 13. The CDR3 covers 16 residues. CDR3 nucleotides: TGTGCCAGCAGTTCTGGGTCGACAGGGGCCAAAAATGGCTACACCTTC. Translation: CASSSGSTGAKNGYTF.

This clonotype showed up many times. This chain connects TRBV2 to TRBJ2-3, with TRBD2 matching over 9 bases. V was pared by 8 bases and J by 6 bases, with 6 bases of the junction left unmatched. The CDR3 spans 13 residues. Germline V CDR1 and CDR2: SNHLY, FYNNEI. CDR3 protein: CASRSGGGDTQYF. DNA for the CDR3: TGTGCCAGCCGTAGCGGGGGCGGGGATACGCAGTATTTT.

The chain links TRBV29-1 to TRBJ2-1; D unresolved. Germline CDR1 is SQVTM and CDR2 is ANQGSEA. The CDR3 contains 17 residues. The V and J ends lost 2 bases and 2 bases respectively, with 19 bases between them. CDR3 in amino acids: CSVEKAFIVLTYNEQFF. For the CDR3, the DNA is TGCAGCGTTGAAAAAGCTTTTATTGTGCTAACCTACAATGAGCAGTTCTTC.

This clonotype was recorded at least ten times. This chain links TRBV6-2 or TRBV6-3 with TRBJ1-5; D is ambiguous. Between the trimmed V and J ends, which lost 7 bases and 7 bases, there was a span of 14 bases. In germline, CDR1 is MNHEY, CDR2 SVGEGT. This CDR3 comprises 13 residues. Here the CDR3 DNA reads TGTGCCAGCACCCAGTATTTGGGCCAGCCCCAGCATTTT. This encodes CASTQYLGQPQHF.

This clonotype was counted between two and nine times. DNA of the CDR3: TGTGCCAGCGGAAAGGTTAGAGGGCCCGGCTATAATTCACCCCTCCACTTT. Protein sequence: CASGKVRGPGYNSPLHF. V gene TRBV28 combines with J gene TRBJ1-6; D is uncertain. CDR1 and CDR2 from the germline V gene are MDHEN and SYDVKM. Trimming took 8 bases from V and 3 from J, leaving 20 bases between them. The CDR3 consists of 17 residues. Based on the CDR3 plus reference TRBV28 and TRBJ1-6, the full variable domain is DVKVTQSSRYLVKRTGEKVFLECVQDMDHENMFWYRQDPGLGLRLIYFSYDVKMKEKGDIPEGYSVSREKKERFSLILESASTNQTSMYLCASGKVRGPGYNSPLHFGNGTRLTVT.

This clonotype showed up just a few times. The rearrangement joins TRBV20-1 to TRBJ2-2; D is possibly TRBD1 (6 bases). The V end was cut by 6 bases, the J end by 1 base, with 12 bases between. Per germline, CDR1 DFQATT and CDR2 SNEGSKA (reference sequence). CDR3 length: 14 amino acids. In DNA form, the CDR3 reads TGCAGTGCCCCGGGACATAGGAACACCGGGGAGCTGTTTTTT. It is translated as CSAPGHRNTGELFF.

The rearrangement links TRBV2 to TRBJ2-5; D uncertain. Germline-derived CDR1 and CDR2 are SNHLY and FYNNEI. CDR3 length: 13 residues. V lost 7 bases to trimming and J lost 4 bases, with 13 bases between them. This CDR3 is CASTYGLLETQYF. The CDR3 bases are TGTGCCAGCACCTACGGGCTCCTAGAGACCCAGTACTTC.

This chain joins TRBV14 and TRBJ2-1; the match to TRBD2 covers 11 bases. V lost 4 bases to trimming and J lost 4 bases; unmatched junction nucleotides: 6. The CDR3 is 16 residues long. Germline CDR1 reads SGHDN; CDR2 reads FVKESK. CDR3 nucleotides: TGTGCCAGCAGCCCTCGACTAGCGGGACGGTACAATGAGCAGTTCTTC. It yields the protein CASSPRLAGRYNEQFF.

This clonotype was found many times. The rearrangement links TRBV7-2 to TRBJ2-1, with D hard to call. The CDR3 totals 15 residues. Between the trimmed V and J ends, which lost 1 base and 2 bases, there was a span of 9 bases. Germline V gives CDR1 SGHTA, CDR2 FQGNSA. CDR3 protein: CASSLVRVTYNEQFF. In DNA form, the CDR3 reads TGTGCCAGCAGCTTAGTACGGGTAACCTACAATGAGCAGTTCTTC.

This clonotype was picked up many times. At one of its ends the junction is not consistent with the germline gene, which may arise from a read error. The chain employs TRBV28 and TRBJ2-1; no clear D gene. Germline V gene lookup returns CDR1 MDHEN and CDR2 SYDVKM. This CDR3 has 11 residues. The CDR3 coding sequence is TGTGCCAGCAGTTCCTTCAATGAGCAGTTCTTC. Amino acid sequence: CASSSFNEQFF.

This clonotype was observed a few times. The CDR3 nucleotides are TGTGCCAGCAGTGAGAGGCGGGGTAGGTACGAGCAGTACGTC. This codes for CASSERRGRYEQYV. The chain carries TRBV2 and TRBJ2-7; perhaps TRBD2 as D (6 bases). CDR1 is SNHLY and CDR2 is FYNNEI in the germline V gene. Trimming cost V 3 bases and J 4 bases, with 13 bases left between them. The CDR3 is 14 residues long.